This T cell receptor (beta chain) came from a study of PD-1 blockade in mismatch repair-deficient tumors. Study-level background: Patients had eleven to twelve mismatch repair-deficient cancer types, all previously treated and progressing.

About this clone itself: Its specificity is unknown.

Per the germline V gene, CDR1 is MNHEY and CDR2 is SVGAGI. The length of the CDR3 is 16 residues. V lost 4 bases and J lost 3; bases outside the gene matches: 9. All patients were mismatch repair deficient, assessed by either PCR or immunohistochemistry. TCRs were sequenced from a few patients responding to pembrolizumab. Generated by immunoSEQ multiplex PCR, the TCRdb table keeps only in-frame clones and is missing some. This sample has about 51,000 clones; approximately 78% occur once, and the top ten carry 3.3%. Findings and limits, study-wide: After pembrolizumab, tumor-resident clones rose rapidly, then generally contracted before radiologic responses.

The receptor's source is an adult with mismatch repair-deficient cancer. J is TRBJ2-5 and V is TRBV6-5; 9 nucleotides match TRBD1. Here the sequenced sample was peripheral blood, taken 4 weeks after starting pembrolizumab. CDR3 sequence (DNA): TGTGCCAGCAGTTCGCACCCCGGGACAGGGAAAGAGACCCAGTACTTC. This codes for CASSSHPGTGKETQYF.